This TCR beta chain was identified in a study of blood T cell repertoires in COVID-19. Original processing notes: Reference gene primer amplification yielded estimated nucleated cell counts. Produced via immunoSEQ multiplex PCR; TCRdb's table is partial and in-frame only. The V and J calls and clone size were taken over from that table, and D and trimming were inferred from the DNA. The sample records 150,000 to 200,000 clones, over 70% being singletons. Sequencing was done on a sample of peripheral blood. This receptor was identified in a man in his sixties with active or convalescent COVID-19.

CDR3 sequence reads: CASSPGLAVYNEQFF. CDR3 bases: TGTGCCAGCAGCCCCGGACTAGCGGTCTACAATGAGCAGTTCTTC. J is TRBJ2-1 and V is TRBV5-4; 10 nucleotides line up with TRBD2. This CDR3 spans 15 amino acids. V dropped 4 bases and J dropped 3; count of bases not matched to a gene: 4. Germline V lookup: CDR1 SGHNT, CDR2 YYREEE (reference sequence).